This section outlines one T cell receptor (beta chain) sequence together with its context. Its antigen is unidentified. This entry comes from a study of cytomegalovirus exposure and HLA in healthy donors. Study background: About 85 million unique TCR sequences came from HLA-typed donors in an early release. Study conclusions and caveats: Common viral pathogens seemed, in a later analysis, to connect with several of the most significant clusters. Both high specificity and high sensitivity reportedly marked the classifier's diagnosis of cytomegalovirus status. A later analysis found that most CMV-associated TCR beta chains appeared HLA-restricted.

The PCR employed 60 Vbeta primers together with 13 Jbeta primers. Generated by immunoSEQ multiplex PCR, the TCRdb table keeps only in-frame clones and is missing some. The data contain about 63,000 clones, 80% to 90% of them singletons. Germline V gene data show CDR1 as LNHDA and CDR2 as SQIVND (reference sequence). Trimming at V came to 6 bases and at J to 0 bases, leaving 6 bases not matched to a gene. This CDR3 spans 16 amino acids. This chain uses TRBV19 with TRBJ1-5; 9 bases agree with TRBD1. The clonotype was recovered from a woman under 40 in good health and CMV-seropositive. Sequencing used PBMCs. CDR3 amino acids: CASRGQGGYSNQPQHF. CDR3 DNA: TGTGCCAGTAGGGGACAGGGTGGATATAGCAATCAGCCCCAGCATTTT.